A single sample is the source of the 5 T cell receptor beta chains below, sequenced in a study of cytomegalovirus exposure and HLA in healthy donors. Clones were read by immunoSEQ multiplex PCR, and TCRdb kept only the in-frame ones, dropping some. This table has under 250,000 clones, approximately 87% appearing once. Sequencing was carried out using PBMCs. Receptor source: a man between 18 and 29 years old in good health and CMV-seronegative.

The chain links TRBV28 to TRBJ2-7, with D tentatively TRBD2 (6 bases). Germline CDR1 and CDR2: MDHEN and SYDVKM. The V end was cut by 2 bases, the J end by 1 base, with 12 bases between. This CDR3 has 15 amino acids. The CDR3 region has the DNA TGTGCCAGCAGTTTAGGAGGGGCCGGGTCCTACGAGCAGTACTTC. Translation: CASSLGGAGSYEQYF. The variable domain in full, completed from reference TRBV28 and TRBJ2-7, reads DVKVTQSSRYLVKRTGEKVFLECVQDMDHENMFWYRQDPGLGLRLIYFSYDVKMKEKGDIPEGYSVSREKKERFSLILESASTNQTSMYLCASSLGGAGSYEQYFGPGTRLTVT.

This chain connects TRBV6-5 to TRBJ2-5; D gene unclear. This CDR3 has 11 amino acids. V was cut by 10 bases and J by 5 bases, with 11 bases left in between. Germline CDR1 reads MNHEY; CDR2 reads SVGAGI. CDR3 region: CATSNGETQYF. In nucleotides, the CDR3 is TGTGCCACCTCAAACGGGGAGACCCAGTACTTC.

The chain links TRBV5-1 to TRBJ2-7; D perhaps matches TRBD1 (5 bases). The germline V and J ends were trimmed by 0 bases and 0 bases, with 7 bases remaining between them. The CDR3 contains 14 residues. From germline, CDR1 is SGHRS and CDR2 YFSETQ. CDR3 loop: CASSLEGHSYEQYF. The CDR3 DNA reads as TGCGCCAGCAGCTTGGAGGGGCACTCCTACGAGCAGTACTTC. The complete variable domain, with remaining parts taken from reference TRBV5-1 and TRBJ2-7, reads KAGVTQTPRYLIKTRGQQVTLSCSPISGHRSVSWYQQTPGQGLQFLFEYFSETQRNKGNFPGRFSGRQFSNSRSEMNVSTLELGDSALYLCASSLEGHSYEQYFGPGTRLTVT.

The chain links TRBV6-5 to TRBJ1-5; D not certain. In germline, CDR1 is MNHEY, CDR2 SVGAGI. This CDR3 comprises 15 residues. V was trimmed by 0 bases and J by 6 bases, leaving 12 bases between them. The CDR3: CASSYSIEQPQPQHF. The DNA of the CDR3 is TGTGCCAGCAGTTACTCGATTGAACAGCCTCAGCCCCAGCATTTT.

The chain recombines TRBV7-2 with TRBJ1-2, with TRBD1 matching 7 bases. This CDR3 spans 14 amino acids. Per the germline V gene, CDR1 is SGHTA and CDR2 is FQGNSA. The junction had 6 bases not matched to a gene; V was cut back by 4 bases and J by 4 bases. CDR3 protein: CASSSGTASYGYTF. In nucleotides, the CDR3 is TGTGCCAGCAGCTCGGGGACAGCTAGCTATGGCTACACCTTC. Looking up the rest from reference TRBV7-2 and TRBJ1-2 gives the full variable domain: GAGVSQSPSNKVTEKGKDVELRCDPISGHTALYWYRQSLGQGLEFLIYFQGNSAPDKSGLPSDRFSAERTGGSVSTLTIQRTQQEDSAVYLCASSSGTASYGYTFGSGTRLTVV.